This section outlines one T cell receptor beta chain sequence together with its context. No antigen is known for it. Expressed TCRB transcripts were sequenced after all isolated RNA was converted to cDNA. Assay: immunoSEQ multiplex PCR; the TCRdb copy retains only in-frame clones and omits some. This sample has around 400,000 clones, with 10% to 15% found just once. Germline CDR1 is SGHTA and CDR2 is FQGNSA. J was trimmed by 1 base and V by 2 bases; bases with no gene match: 8. The CDR3 spans 17 residues. The data were taken from a study of beta chain features in type 1 diabetes. Study outcomes and limitations: VDJ junctions from type 1 diabetes patients carried fewer insertions and larger deletions.

The chain carries TRBV7-2 and TRBJ2-7; 10 bases agree with TRBD2. The source material was naive CD4+ T cells from blood. This clonotype was obtained from a man aged 18 to 30 in good health. The DNA of the CDR3 is TGTGCCAGCAGCTTAAACTCGCTAGCGGGAGTGTCCTACGAGCAGTACTTC. Amino acid sequence: CASSLNSLAGVSYEQYF.